A single sample is the source of the 3 T cell receptor beta chains below, sequenced in a study of OX40 agonist ivuxolimab in advanced cancers. Only in-frame clones appear in the TCRdb table, and some are missing; sequencing was by immunoSEQ multiplex PCR. The repertoire has around 60,000 clones, 80% to 95% of them found once; the top ten carry 20% to 25%. The starting material was CD4+ or CD8+ T cells sorted from blood, obtained in a trial of the OX40 agonist ivuxolimab. The receptors originated from an adult with an advanced solid tumor such as melanoma, head and neck, liver or kidney cancer.

The chain employs TRBV28 and TRBJ1-5, with D maybe TRBD1 (5 bases). V was clipped by 7 bases and J by 1 base, with 20 bases between them. This CDR3 has 17 residues. Germline loops: CDR1 MDHEN, CDR2 SYDVKM. The CDR3 reads CASTSFGGTLSNQPQHF. The CDR3 nucleotides read TGTGCCAGCACATCCTTTGGGGGGACGTTGAGCAATCAGCCCCAGCATTTT.

The J gene is TRBJ1-4, the V gene TRBV5-6; D is perhaps TRBD1 (5 bases). Trimming pared 1 base from V and 7 bases from J, leaving 11 bases between. Germline CDR1 reads SGHDT; CDR2 reads YYEEEE. This CDR3 spans 14 amino acids. CDR3 sequence reads: CASSLIQGGEKLFF. For the CDR3, the DNA is TGTGCCAGCAGCTTGATCCAGGGAGGTGAAAAACTGTTTTTT.

This clone was seen once. The J gene is TRBJ2-2, the V gene TRBV6-5; D is undetermined. V gave up 0 bases and J gave up 1 base, with 9 bases separating them. This CDR3 region has 16 residues. Germline loops: CDR1 MNHEY, CDR2 SVGAGI. CDR3 amino acids: CASSYSKFRNTGELFF. The CDR3 DNA is TGTGCCAGCAGTTACTCTAAGTTCCGGAACACCGGGGAGCTGTTTTTT.